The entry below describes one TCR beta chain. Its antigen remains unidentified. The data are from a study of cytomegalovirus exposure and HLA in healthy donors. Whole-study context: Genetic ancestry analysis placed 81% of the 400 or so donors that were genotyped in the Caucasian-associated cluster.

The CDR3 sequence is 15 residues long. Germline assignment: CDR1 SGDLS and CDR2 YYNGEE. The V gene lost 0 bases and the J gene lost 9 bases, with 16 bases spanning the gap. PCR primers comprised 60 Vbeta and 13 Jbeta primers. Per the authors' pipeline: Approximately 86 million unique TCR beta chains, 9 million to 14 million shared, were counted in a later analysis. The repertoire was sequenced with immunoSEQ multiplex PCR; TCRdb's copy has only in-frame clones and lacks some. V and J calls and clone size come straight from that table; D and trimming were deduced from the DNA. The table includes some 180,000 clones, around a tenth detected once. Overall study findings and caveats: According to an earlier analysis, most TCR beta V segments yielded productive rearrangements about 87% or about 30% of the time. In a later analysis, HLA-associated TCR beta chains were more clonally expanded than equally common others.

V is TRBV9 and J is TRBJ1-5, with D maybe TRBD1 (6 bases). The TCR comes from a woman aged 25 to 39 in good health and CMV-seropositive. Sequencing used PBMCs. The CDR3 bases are TGTGCCAGCAGCGTAGGAGATGGGGGCTACGGGCCCCAGCATTTT. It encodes CASSVGDGGYGPQHF.